This record looks at one T cell receptor beta chain sequence and its context. The antigen remains unidentified. In the naive CD8 group, cells lacked CD45RO and were positively selected for CCR7, so terminally differentiated effector memory CD45RA+ cells were left out. The study enrolled healthy HIV-negative adults without recent acute infections or vaccinations as donors. The repertoire was sequenced with immunoSEQ multiplex PCR; TCRdb's copy has only in-frame clones and lacks some. The sample yields more than 500,000 clones, 85% to 95% seen once. The CDR3 is 15 residues long. Trimming pared 6 bases from V and 0 bases from J, leaving 13 bases between. CDR1 is MGHDK and CDR2 is SYGVNS in the germline V gene. The source of the sample is a study of shared clonotypes between healthy human individuals. Study-wide results and caveats: Sampling included only blood; tissue repertoires likely differ. What naive subsets generally showed was a larger estimated richness than memory subsets showed.

The TCR sequence derives from a woman aged 30 to 39 in good health. The V and J genes are TRBV25-1 and TRBJ2-3; D not resolved. Sequenced: naive CD8+ T cells sorted from blood. DNA for the CDR3: TGTGCCAGCAGCATCGGCAGCCGGAGCACAGATACGCAGTATTTT. The encoded protein is CASSIGSRSTDTQYF.